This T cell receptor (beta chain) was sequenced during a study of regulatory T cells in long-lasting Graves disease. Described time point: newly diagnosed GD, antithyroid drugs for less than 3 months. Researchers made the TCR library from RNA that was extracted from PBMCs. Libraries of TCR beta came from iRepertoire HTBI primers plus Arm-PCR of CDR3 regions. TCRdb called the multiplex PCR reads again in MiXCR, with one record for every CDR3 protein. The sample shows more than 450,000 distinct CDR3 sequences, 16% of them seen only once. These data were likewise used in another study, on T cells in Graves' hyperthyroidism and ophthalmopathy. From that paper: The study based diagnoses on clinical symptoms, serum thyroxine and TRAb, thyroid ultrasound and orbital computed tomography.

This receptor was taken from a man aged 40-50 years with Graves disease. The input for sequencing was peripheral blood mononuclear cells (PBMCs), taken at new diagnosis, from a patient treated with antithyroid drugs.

In DNA form, the CDR3 reads TGCAGCGTCGCAGCATTTACTGGGGGAGTTAACTATGGCTACACCTTC. Translating gives CSVAAFTGGVNYGYTF. This chain uses TRBV29-1 with TRBJ1-2; D is possibly TRBD1 (5 bases). The ends were cut back, 6 bases at V and 1 base at J, with 21 bases in the middle. This CDR3 has 16 residues. The V gene's germline CDR1 is SQVTM and CDR2 ANQGSEA.